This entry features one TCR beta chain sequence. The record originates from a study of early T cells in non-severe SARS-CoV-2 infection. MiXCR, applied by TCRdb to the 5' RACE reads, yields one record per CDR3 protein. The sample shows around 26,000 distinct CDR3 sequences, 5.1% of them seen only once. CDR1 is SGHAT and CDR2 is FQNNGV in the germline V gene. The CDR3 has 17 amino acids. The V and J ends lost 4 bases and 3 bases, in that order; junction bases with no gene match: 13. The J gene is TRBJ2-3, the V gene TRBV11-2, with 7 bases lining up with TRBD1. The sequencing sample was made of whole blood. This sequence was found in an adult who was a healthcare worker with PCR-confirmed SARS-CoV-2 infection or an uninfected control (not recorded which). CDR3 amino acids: CASSSRQGRRKTDTQYF. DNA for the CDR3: TGTGCCAGCAGCTCTCGACAGGGTCGGAGGAAAACAGATACGCAGTATTTT.